This T cell receptor (beta chain) emerged from a study of blood T cell repertoires in COVID-19. The protocol was immunoSEQ multiplex PCR, while the TCRdb copy is restricted to in-frame clones and leaves out a portion. The profile shows around 340,000 clones, more than 70% of them singletons. Trimming at V came to 3 bases and at J to 0 bases, leaving 7 bases not matched to a gene. The length of the CDR3 is 18 residues. Per the germline V gene, CDR1 is SGDLS and CDR2 is YYNGEE. The origin of this receptor is a man aged 25-45 years with active or convalescent COVID-19. The chain links TRBV9 to TRBJ1-6; 9 nucleotides agree with TRBD1. The sequenced material came from peripheral blood. The CDR3: CASSAGQGLSSYNSPLHF. The CDR3 bases are TGTGCCAGCAGCGCTGGACAGGGGCTGAGCTCCTATAATTCACCCCTCCACTTT. The complete variable domain, with remaining parts taken from reference TRBV9 and TRBJ1-6, reads DSGVTQTPKHLITATGQRVTLRCSPRSGDLSVYWYQQSLDQGLQFLIQYYNGEERAKGNILERFSAQQFPDLHSELNLSSLELGDSALYFCASSAGQGLSSYNSPLHFGNGTRLTVT.